This T cell receptor (beta chain) is drawn from a study of regulatory T cells in long-lasting Graves disease. Points from the study as a whole: Segments TRBV28, TRBJ1-2 and TRBJ2-5 showed preferential usage in persistent disease.

Germline CDR1 MNHEY, CDR2 SMNVEV (reference sequence). Trimming removed 2 bases at V and 9 bases at J, with 11 bases between. The CDR3 covers 13 residues. This clonotype occurred many times. Its antigen remains unknown. Arm-PCR of CDR3 regions and iRepertoire HTBI primers were used to build TCR beta libraries. Each CDR3 protein is one row after TCRdb ran MiXCR on the multiplex PCR reads. The sample has approximately 400,000 distinct CDR3 sequences, 15% seen once; the top ten hold approximately 7.8%. Specified time point: newly diagnosed GD, antithyroid drugs for less than 3 months. RNA from PBMCs was the source of the TCR library. This sample also appeared in a second study, on T cells in Graves' hyperthyroidism and ophthalmopathy. That work contributes: Peripheral blood also featured most of the thyroid clonotypes expanded above 0.001.

The chain carries TRBV27 and TRBJ1-5; D gene ambiguous. The material sequenced was peripheral blood mononuclear cells (PBMCs), taken at new diagnosis, from a patient treated with antithyroid drugs. The receptor was derived from a woman aged 40 to 50 with Graves disease. CDR3 loop: CASSLRRPSPQHF. CDR3 in DNA: TGTGCCAGCAGTTTAAGGAGGCCATCGCCCCAGCATTTT.